This T cell receptor (beta chain) appears in the sequencing data of a study of T cells after yellow fever vaccination. TCRdb analysed the 5' RACE reads with MiXCR anew, one entry per CDR3 protein. The data show under 500,000 distinct CDR3 sequences, with around 19% seen just once and 15% to 20% held by the top ten. This clonotype has more than one count but fewer than ten. V was pared by 6 bases and J by 4 bases, with 13 bases between. The CDR3 extends over 14 amino acids. The chain recombines TRBV12-3 or TRBV12-4 with TRBJ2-1, with D possibly matching TRBD2 (5 bases). The sequences come from PBMCs, collected before the yellow fever booster vaccination. The sequence was collected from a young man who received the YFV17D yellow fever vaccine. The CDR3 region is CASSTGLLYNEQFF. CDR3 nucleotide sequence: TGTGCCAGCAGCACTGGACTCTTATACAATGAGCAGTTCTTC.